Presented here are 28 T cell receptor beta chains from one specimen sequenced in a study of T cells in Graves' hyperthyroidism and ophthalmopathy. RNA transcripts yielded amplified TCR beta CDR3 regions. Using the HTBI primer set, a first-round RT-PCR was run on the TCR CDR3. TCRdb fed the multiplex PCR reads into MiXCR, producing one record per CDR3 protein. The sample includes hundreds of thousands of distinct CDR3 sequences, about 45% of them seen just once. The source material was peripheral blood or thyroid tissue (not recorded which). These receptor sequences come from an adult man with Graves' disease, either hyperthyroidism or ophthalmopathy (not recorded which).

This clonotype was detected only a few times. The rearrangement uses TRBV20-1 and TRBJ2-5; 9 bases match TRBD2. The CDR3 is made up of 14 amino acids. The germline V gene encodes CDR1 DFQATT and CDR2 SNEGSKA (reference sequence). V lost 0 bases to trimming and J lost 6 bases; unmatched junction nucleotides: 5. CDR3 in DNA: TGCAGTGCTAGAGAAAGCGGGGGGTTTAAGACCCAGTACTTC. This sequence encodes CSARESGGFKTQYF.

A few counts support this clonotype. The chain has TRBV7-9 and TRBJ2-7; 8 positions match TRBD1. With 11 bases clipped from V and 3 bases from J, the junction kept 9 bases outside the gene matches. CDR1 SEHNR and CDR2 FQNEAQ come from the germline V gene (reference sequence). The CDR3 sequence is 13 residues long. CDR3: CAGSGTGDYEQYF. The CDR3 bases are TGTGCCGGCTCCGGGACAGGAGACTACGAGCAGTACTTC.

A few counts support this clonotype. The rearrangement joins TRBV6-6 to TRBJ2-5, with 13 nucleotides matching TRBD2. Germline V gene lookup returns CDR1 MNHNY and CDR2 SVGAGI (reference sequence). After removal of 5 bases from V and 5 bases from J, the junction contained 11 bases not matched to a gene. The CDR3 sequence is 17 residues long. In nucleotides, the CDR3 is TGTGCCAGCAGTAGGTCCCCGGGACTAGCGGGAAGGGAGACCCAGTACTTC. This encodes CASSRSPGLAGRETQYF.

This clonotype was seen only a few times. The chain's CDR3 is CASRGLASSGELFF. The CDR3 coding sequence is TGTGCCAGCAGGGGACTAGCGTCTTCCGGGGAGCTGTTTTTT. The genes are TRBV12-3 or TRBV12-4 and TRBJ2-2; 10 bases line up with TRBD2. The V and J ends lost 6 bases and 6 bases, in that order; junction bases with no gene match: 4. CDR3 length: 14 residues.

The genes are TRBV7-8 and TRBJ2-7; 7 positions agree with TRBD1. Germline V gene sequence: CDR1 SGHVS, CDR2 FQNEAQ. Losses at the gene ends were 3 bases for V and 3 bases for J; bases not matched to a gene: 5. The CDR3 runs 14 residues. The CDR3 DNA reads TGTGCCAGCAGCTTCAACAGGGGAAACTACGAGCAGTACTTC. This gives the protein CASSFNRGNYEQYF.

This clonotype was seen only once. J is TRBJ1-1 and V is TRBV5-5; 8 bases are a match to TRBD1. Germline V CDR1 and CDR2: SGHKS, YYEKEE (reference sequence). This CDR3 comprises 16 residues. After removal of 0 bases from V and 3 bases from J, the junction contained 7 bases not matched to a gene. The CDR3 spells CASSLGPGGYDTEAFF. CDR3 DNA sequence: TGTGCCAGCAGCTTGGGGCCAGGGGGCTACGACACTGAAGCTTTCTTT. Full variable domain (missing parts from reference TRBV5-5 and TRBJ1-1): DAGVTQSPTHLIKTRGQQVTLRCSPISGHKSVSWYQQVLGQGPQFIFQYYEKEERGRGNFPDRFSARQFPNYSSELNVNALLLGDSALYLCASSLGPGGYDTEAFFGQGTRLTVV.

This clonotype was observed at least ten times. For the CDR3, the DNA is TGCAGCGTTCAGGACGGGAATAGCAATCAGCCCCAGCATTTT. Its protein product is CSVQDGNSNQPQHF. The chain employs TRBV29-1 and TRBJ1-5; D is ambiguous. V dropped 5 bases and J dropped 0 bases, with 11 bases sitting between them. The germline V gene has CDR1 SQVTM and CDR2 ANQGSEA. This CDR3 has 14 residues.

About this clonotype itself: A single base separates this from a much larger clone, so it may be a read error. The chain is built from TRBV24-1 and TRBJ1-5; D call uncertain. CDR3 size: 16 residues. Germline CDR1 and CDR2: KGHDR and SFDVKD. CDR3 amino acids: CVTRVTHGRSDQPQHF. CDR3 DNA: TGTGTCACCCGCGTAACACACGGGAGGTCGGATCAGCCCCAGCATTTT.

This clonotype came up a few times. A junction boundary mismatches the germline segment, possibly from a read error. The rearrangement uses TRBV7-9 and TRBJ1-6; D is ambiguous. CDR3 length: 15 residues. Looked up from germline, CDR1 is SEHNR and CDR2 is FQNEAQ (reference sequence). The CDR3 spells CASSQDGSGNSPLHF. CDR3 DNA sequence: TGCGCCAGCAGCCAAGATGGGAGCGGTAATTCACCCCTCCACTTT.

V and J are TRBV19 and TRBJ1-2; TRBD1 might be the D (6 bases). This CDR3 has 12 amino acids. V lost 10 bases, J lost 2 bases, and 11 bases lay in between. The V gene's germline CDR1 is LNHDA and CDR2 SQIVND (reference sequence). The CDR3 DNA is TGTGCCATTAAGCAGGGGAACTATGGCTACACCTTC. Translation: CAIKQGNYGYTF.

A single count supports this clonotype. The genes are TRBV14 and TRBJ1-1; 10 bases agree with TRBD1. The CDR3 runs to 14 residues. Germline V gene lookup returns CDR1 SGHDN and CDR2 FVKESK. Trimming removed 5 bases from V and 3 bases from J; junction bases left unmatched: 3. CDR3 coding DNA: TGTGCCAGCAGCGCGGACAGGGGGTACACTGAAGCTTTCTTT. This encodes CASSADRGYTEAFF.

The gene calls are TRBV24-1 and TRBJ2-3; TRBD2 matches 12 bases. Germline assignment: CDR1 KGHDR and CDR2 SFDVKD. V dropped 4 bases and J dropped 6; count of bases not matched to a gene: 4. There are 15 residues in the CDR3. The CDR3 region is CATSDRGLAGDTQYF. CDR3 DNA: TGTGCCACCAGTGACCGCGGACTAGCGGGGGATACGCAGTATTTT.

This clonotype was seen at least ten times. This chain links TRBV29-1 with TRBJ1-1; D might be TRBD1 (6 bases). Between the trimmed V and J ends, which lost 3 bases and 0 bases, there was a span of 11 bases. The CDR3 is 14 amino acids. CDR1 is SQVTM and CDR2 is ANQGSEA in the germline V gene. CDR3 nucleotides: TGCAGCGTTGATTTGGACAGTATGAACACTGAAGCTTTCTTT. Its protein product is CSVDLDSMNTEAFF.

The J gene is TRBJ1-1, the V gene TRBV7-9; 7 positions agree with TRBD1. The CDR3 is made up of 18 amino acids. The V gene end was trimmed by 2 bases and the J gene end by 2 bases; junction bases not matched to a gene: 14. Germline values: CDR1 SEHNR, CDR2 FQNEAQ (reference sequence). This CDR3 is CASSLYGPTTGLNTEAFF. The DNA of the CDR3 is TGTGCCAGCAGCTTATACGGCCCGACGACAGGGTTAAACACTGAAGCTTTCTTT.

In this sample, this clonotype turned up a few times. J is TRBJ2-2 and V is TRBV11-2; 10 bases are shared with TRBD2. The CDR3 contains 15 residues. With 4 bases clipped from V and 3 bases from J, the junction kept 2 bases outside the gene matches. Germline V gene lookup returns CDR1 SGHAT and CDR2 FQNNGV. CDR3 sequence (DNA): TGTGCCAGCAGCTCGGGACTAGCGCACACCGGGGAGCTGTTTTTT. It yields the protein CASSSGLAHTGELFF.

This clonotype was detected once. J is TRBJ1-6 and V is TRBV19; D unclear. Trimming cost V 7 bases and J 6 bases, with 34 bases left between them. The CDR3 sequence is 21 residues long. Germline CDR1 and CDR2: LNHDA and SQIVND (reference sequence). The CDR3 is CASTPGMGSSGGGPFNSPLHF. CDR3 in DNA: TGTGCCAGTACCCCTGGGATGGGCAGCTCCGGCGGAGGCCCCTTTAATTCACCCCTCCACTTT.

To note about this clonotype: A much larger clone lies one base from this, so it may be a read error. The V call is TRBV2, the J call TRBJ2-7; tentatively, D is TRBD1 (6 bases). V lost 8 bases and J 5 bases, leaving 13 bases between the germline ends. The CDR3 has 12 amino acids. Germline V CDR1 and CDR2: SNHLY, FYNNEI. The CDR3 coding sequence is TGTGCCAGCGGTCAACAGGGAAACGAGCAGTACTTC. Amino acid sequence: CASGQQGNEQYF. Based on the CDR3 plus reference TRBV2 and TRBJ2-7, the full variable domain is EPEVTQTPSHQVTQMGQEVILRCVPISNHLYFYWYRQILGQKVEFLVSFYNNEISEKSEIFDDQFSVERPDGSNFTLKIRSTKLEDSAMYFCASGQQGNEQYFGPGTRLTVT.

The chain has TRBV2 and TRBJ1-2; the match to TRBD1 covers 7 bases. The germline gives CDR1 SNHLY, CDR2 FYNNEI. Trimming took 3 bases from V and 7 from J; bases not matched to a gene: 5. The CDR3 runs 13 residues. DNA of the CDR3: TGTGCCAGCAGTGACAGGGGGACGGGTGGCTACACCTTC. Protein: CASSDRGTGGYTF.

This chain links TRBV19 with TRBJ1-5, with no clear D. The CDR3 is 15 residues long. Germline CDR1 reads LNHDA; CDR2 reads SQIVND (reference sequence). V was trimmed by 1 base and J by 3 bases, leaving 10 bases between them. The CDR3 DNA follows: TGTGCCAGTAGTATAGGTAGCAGCCCCAATCAGCCCCAGCATTTT. It specifies CASSIGSSPNQPQHF. The complete variable domain, with remaining parts taken from reference TRBV19 and TRBJ1-5, reads DGGITQSPKYLFRKEGQNVTLSCEQNLNHDAMYWYRQDPGQGLRLIYYSQIVNDFQKGDIAEGYSVSREKKESFPLTVTSAQKNPTAFYLCASSIGSSPNQPQHFGDGTRLSIL.

A note on this clonotype: This sequence may be a read error, since a much larger clone differs from it by one base. The chain links TRBV10-3 to TRBJ1-4, with no clear D. The CDR3 has 15 amino acids. Germline-derived CDR1 and CDR2 are ENHRY and SYGVKD. This CDR3 is CAISKSSAGNEKLFF. CDR3 DNA: TGTGCCATCAGTAAGTCTTCGGCGGGGAATGAAAAACTGTTTTTT.

This rearrangement joins TRBV29-1 to TRBJ1-1, with 7 bases matching TRBD1. After removal of 7 bases from V and 1 base from J, the junction contained 9 bases not matched to a gene. Germline CDR1 SQVTM, CDR2 ANQGSEA. This CDR3 region has 14 residues. For the CDR3, the DNA is TGCAGCGCTAAACGACAGGGCCGGAACACTGAAGCTTTCTTT. Its protein product is CSAKRQGRNTEAFF.

This clonotype was recorded a few times. CDR3 coding DNA: TGTGCCTGGAAGCAGGGTACCTACGAGCAGTACTTC. Its protein is CAWKQGTYEQYF. The V call is TRBV7-9, the J call TRBJ2-7; maybe TRBD1 (5 bases). Germline lookup yields CDR1 SEHNR and CDR2 FQNEAQ (reference sequence). The V end lost 11 bases, the J end lost 2 bases, and 13 bases lay between the germline ends. The CDR3 sequence is 12 residues long.

This clonotype appeared a few times. The gene calls are TRBV7-9 and TRBJ1-2; the match to TRBD1 covers 10 bases. Germline CDR1 SEHNR, CDR2 FQNEAQ (reference sequence). V was clipped by 5 bases and J by 3 bases; unmatched bases: 12. CDR3 length equals 17 residues. In DNA, the CDR3 is TGTGCCAGCAGCGGGATTTTTGGGACAGGGGTTGACTATGGCTACACCTTC. It is translated as CASSGIFGTGVDYGYTF.

This clonotype was picked up many times. The V gene is TRBV29-1, the J gene TRBJ1-1; TRBD1 aligns across 7 bases. V shed 6 bases and J 4 bases; nucleotides not matched to a gene: 8. This CDR3 is 13 amino acids long. The germline V gene has CDR1 SQVTM and CDR2 ANQGSEA. The CDR3 DNA reads TGCAGCGTAGATAGACAGGGAGGCACTGAAGCTTTCTTT. It encodes CSVDRQGGTEAFF. Supplemented by reference TRBV29-1 and TRBJ1-1, the full variable domain reads SAVISQKPSRDICQRGTSLTIQCQVDSQVTMMFWYRQQPGQSLTLIATANQGSEATYESGFVIDKFPISRPNLTFSTLTVSNMSPEDSSIYLCSVDRQGGTEAFFGQGTRLTVV.

This clonotype was seen only a few times. The chain has TRBV6-5 and TRBJ2-7; the D call may be TRBD1 or TRBD2 (5 bases each). This CDR3 region has 13 residues. In germline, CDR1 is MNHEY, CDR2 SVGAGI. Between the trimmed V and J ends, which lost 4 bases and 6 bases, there was a span of 13 bases. DNA for the CDR3: TGTGCCAGCAGTTCCCCGAGGGGATCCGAGCAGTACTTC. It specifies CASSSPRGSEQYF.

This clonotype appeared a single time. The gene calls are TRBV29-1 and TRBJ2-7; D might be TRBD2 (6 bases). Trimming took 3 bases from V and 7 from J, leaving 13 bases between them. CDR1 and CDR2 from the germline V gene are SQVTM and ANQGSEA. This CDR3 has 12 residues. CDR3 DNA sequence: TGCAGCGTTGATTCGAGACTAGGAGAGCAGTACTTC. As protein: CSVDSRLGEQYF.

This clonotype was observed at least ten times. This chain links TRBV7-2 with TRBJ1-1; tentative D call: TRBD1 (6 bases). V was pared by 5 bases and J by 0 bases, with 10 bases between. This CDR3 has 14 amino acids. CDR1 and CDR2 (germline): SGHTA, FQGNSA. The CDR3 coding sequence is TGTGCCAGCAGCCGCGACAGGCTGAACACTGAAGCTTTCTTT. Encoded protein: CASSRDRLNTEAFF.

In this sample, this clonotype turned up a few times. The chain is built from TRBV12-3 or TRBV12-4 and TRBJ1-4; 7 bases map to TRBD1. The CDR3 sequence is 14 residues long. Trimming took 6 bases from V and 7 from J; bases not matched to a gene: 8. CDR3 coding DNA: TGTGCCAGCAGCTTAACAGGGGTTACTGAAAAACTGTTTTTT. Its translation is CASSLTGVTEKLFF.